These 10 T cell receptor beta chains were sequenced from one sample in a study of OX40 agonist ivuxolimab in advanced cancers. Generated by immunoSEQ multiplex PCR, the TCRdb table keeps only in-frame clones and is missing some. The sample records some 21,000 clones, about 89% being singletons. Sequenced here: CD4+ or CD8+ T cells sorted from blood, sampled in a trial of the OX40 agonist ivuxolimab. These receptors originate from an adult with an advanced solid tumor such as melanoma, head and neck, liver or kidney cancer.

V usage is TRBV9 and J usage is TRBJ2-1; the match to TRBD2 covers 9 bases. V gave up 0 bases and J gave up 2 bases; unmatched junction bases: 0. The CDR3 consists of 15 residues. Germline V gene data show CDR1 as SGDLS and CDR2 as YYNGEE. CDR3 bases: TGTGCCAGCAGCGTAGTAGCGGGAGCCTACAATGAGCAGTTCTTC. Translating it yields CASSVVAGAYNEQFF.

The chain joins TRBV30 to TRBJ2-7; TRBD2 matches at 7 bases. This CDR3 comprises 14 residues. Losses at the gene ends were 1 base for V and 2 bases for J; bases not matched to a gene: 5. Germline CDR1 and CDR2: GTSNPN and SVGIG (reference sequence). The CDR3 here is CAWSEGRGAYEQYF. CDR3 bases: TGTGCCTGGAGTGAAGGTCGGGGGGCCTACGAGCAGTACTTC.

The chain has TRBV25-1 and TRBJ1-1; D gene uncertain. The CDR3 has 12 amino acids. Per the germline V gene, CDR1 is MGHDK and CDR2 is SYGVNS. Trimming removed 4 bases from V and 1 base from J, with 4 bases in between. CDR3 nucleotides: TGTGCCAGCAGTGTCTGGAACACTGAAGCTTTCTTT. As protein: CASSVWNTEAFF. Variable domain in full (rest from reference TRBV25-1 and TRBJ1-1): EADIYQTPRYLVIGTGKKITLECSQTMGHDKMYWYQQDPGMELHLIHYSYGVNSTEKGDLSSESTVSRIRTEHFPLTLESARPSHTSQYLCASSVWNTEAFFGQGTRLTVV.

The gene calls are TRBV27 and TRBJ2-2, with 12 bases aligning to TRBD2. The CDR3 totals 18 residues. V lost 0 bases to trimming and J lost 1 base; unmatched junction nucleotides: 3. The V gene's germline CDR1 is MNHEY and CDR2 SMNVEV (reference sequence). CDR3 DNA: TGTGCCAGCAGTTTATCAGGACTAGCGGGGTTGAACACCGGGGAGCTGTTTTTT. Amino acid sequence: CASSLSGLAGLNTGELFF.

V is TRBV29-1 and J is TRBJ2-1; no reliable D call. The CDR3 sequence is 10 residues long. Trimming shortened V by 3 bases and J by 12 bases, and 9 bases separated the two germline ends. Germline V gene lookup returns CDR1 SQVTM and CDR2 ANQGSEA. The CDR3 DNA is TGCAGCGTTGAGGTTCTAGGGCAGTTCTTC. Encoded protein: CSVEVLGQFF.

The count of this clone is one. The chain couples TRBV4-1 to TRBJ2-4; D not resolved. CDR1 and CDR2 from the germline V gene are MGHRA and YSYEKL. This CDR3 region has 16 residues. V lost 2 bases and J 0 bases, leaving 11 bases between the germline ends. The CDR3 DNA reads as TGCGCCAGCAGCCAAACAGACGCTCTAGCCAAAAACATTCAGTACTTC. Its protein is CASSQTDALAKNIQYF.

The V call is TRBV27, the J call TRBJ2-1, with 7 bases aligning to TRBD1. The CDR3 runs 14 residues. V trimming: 9 bases; J trimming: 0 bases; junction bases outside the gene matches: 5. Germline assignment: CDR1 MNHEY and CDR2 SMNVEV (reference sequence). Written as DNA, the CDR3 is TGTGCCAGTACGACAGGGAACTCCTACAATGAGCAGTTCTTC. Protein: CASTTGNSYNEQFF.

This clone has a single count. The V call is TRBV28, the J call TRBJ2-7; possibly TRBD1 for D (6 bases). V lost 3 bases, J lost 4 bases, and 10 bases lay in between. Germline V gene lookup returns CDR1 MDHEN and CDR2 SYDVKM. The CDR3 is 13 residues long. Written as DNA, the CDR3 is TGTGCCAGCAGTTTCAGGGGACGTTACGAGCAGTACTTC. This translates into CASSFRGRYEQYF.

The chain joins TRBV6-6 to TRBJ2-1; 7 bases are a match to TRBD2. CDR1 is MNHNY and CDR2 is SVGAGI in the germline V gene (reference sequence). The junction had 3 bases not matched to a gene; V was cut back by 6 bases and J by 1 base. CDR3 length: 14 residues. The CDR3 region is CASSQRESYNEQFF. The CDR3 DNA reads TGTGCCAGCAGCCAGCGGGAATCCTACAATGAGCAGTTCTTC.

The rearrangement uses TRBV7-8 and TRBJ1-6; no firm D call. CDR1 is SGHVS, CDR2 FQNEAQ, per germline. V lost 2 bases to trimming and J lost 11 bases, with 7 bases between them. The CDR3 contains 12 residues. CDR3 bases: TGTGCCAGCAGCTTACGGAACCCACCCCTCCACTTT. It is translated as CASSLRNPPLHF. Drawing the rest from reference TRBV7-8 and TRBJ1-6, the complete variable domain is GAGVSQSPRYKVAKRGQDVALRCDPISGHVSLFWYQQALGQGPEFLTYFQNEAQLDKSGLPSDRFFAERPEGSVSTLKIQRTQQEDSAVYLCASSLRNPPLHFGNGTRLTVT.